This note documents a single T cell receptor beta chain sequence. Authors' methods: Cell counts per sample came from amplifying reference gene primers. Measured with immunoSEQ multiplex PCR; TCRdb has only the in-frame clones, and not every one. V and J calls and clone size come straight from that table; D and trimming were deduced from the DNA. The data show 150,000 to 200,000 clones, more than 70% seen once. This sample was included in a study of blood T cell repertoires in COVID-19. Looking at the study overall: Material from acute and convalescent COVID-19 was sourced from the United States, Italy and Spain. T cells, B-cell-depleted T cells, or PBMCs provided the cDNA or gDNA that served as material.

The V and J ends lost 6 bases and 2 bases respectively, with 9 bases between them. This CDR3 comprises 13 residues. Germline V CDR1 and CDR2: SGHRS, YFSETQ. The chain links TRBV5-1 to TRBJ1-3, with unresolved D. What was sequenced was peripheral blood. This TCR derives from a man aged 60 to 69 with acute or convalescent COVID-19. CDR3 loop: CASTPGAGNTIYF. The CDR3 DNA follows: TGCGCCAGCACCCCGGGAGCTGGAAACACCATATATTTT.